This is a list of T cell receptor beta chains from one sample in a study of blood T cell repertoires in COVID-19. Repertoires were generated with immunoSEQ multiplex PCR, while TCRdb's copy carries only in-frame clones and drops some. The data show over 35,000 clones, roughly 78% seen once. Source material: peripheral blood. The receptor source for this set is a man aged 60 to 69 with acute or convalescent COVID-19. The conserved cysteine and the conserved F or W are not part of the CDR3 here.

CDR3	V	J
ASSSWTGGSTDTQY	TRBV28	TRBJ2-3
ASSVVPEGEQF	TRBV9	TRBJ2-1
ASSMSASAYSYEQY	TRBV19	TRBJ2-7
ASSLNSRLETQY	TRBV6-2/TRBV6-3	TRBJ2-5
AWGLGTAGANVLT	TRBV30	TRBJ2-6
ASSKDPGGSTDTQY	TRBV21-1	TRBJ2-3
ASSPASAGRFYNEQF	TRBV18	TRBJ2-1
ASSQVEDIQY	TRBV3-1/TRBV3-2	TRBJ2-4
ASSIQGTGGSNQPQH	TRBV19	TRBJ1-5
AISEVASGRQNIQY	TRBV10-3	TRBJ2-4
ASSYRQGAYEQY	TRBV13	TRBJ2-7
ASSFISGGRAENEQF	TRBV5-1	TRBJ2-1
ATGTMRVAF	TRBV15	TRBJ1-1
ASAERPTGADTQY	TRBV6-4	TRBJ2-3
ASSYSGGTDIQY	TRBV6-5	TRBJ2-4
ASSLGLDSETQY	TRBV5-1	TRBJ2-5
ASSLLGGISSYEQY	TRBV28	TRBJ2-7
ASSTGGGQY	TRBV6-2/TRBV6-3	TRBJ2-7
ASSLGSGRAYEQY	TRBV6-5	TRBJ2-7
ASSLRPDSTYEQY	TRBV27	TRBJ2-7
ASSLSQALEQY	TRBV12-3/TRBV12-4	TRBJ2-7
ASSLDPGGYDYEQY	TRBV5-6	TRBJ2-7
ASSPRTGFGEKLF	TRBV3-1/TRBV3-2	TRBJ1-4
ASSATGTDLGLGDTGELF	TRBV11-3	TRBJ2-2
ASAPGSYEQY	TRBV12-3/TRBV12-4	TRBJ2-7
ASSKLGHSGTGEENEQF	TRBV21-1	TRBJ2-1
ASSVIRTGGNYGYT	TRBV6-1	TRBJ1-2
ASKKGLLNTEAF	TRBV10-1	TRBJ1-1
ASTDTREPTDTQY	TRBV19	TRBJ2-3